Listed here is a single T cell receptor (beta chain). This clone's antigen is unknown. Per-nucleotide qualities are absent, and no much larger clonotype sits a single base away. The immunoSEQ Assay, a bias-controlled multiplex PCR, was used to amplify TCRbeta CDR3 regions from genomic DNA. Under the source paper's analysis protocol: The number of nucleated cells in each sample was estimated from the amplification of reference gene primers within the assay. Sequence reads were collapsed and filtered to measure the absolute abundance of every unique TCRbeta CDR3 rearrangement. Productive Simpson clonality was computed per sample as the square root of Simpson's diversity index over productive rearrangements. TCRdb mirrors the immuneACCESS table, restricted to in-frame sequences. Some clones are absent from its copies; in checked studies, under half trace to an unresolved V gene, and the reason for the others is unknown. D and trimming come from the DNA, and the V and J calls and clone size come from that table. Here the sample has 97,000 or so clones; approximately 88% occur a single time. 4% to 5.5% of the sample belongs to the ten largest clones.

Collaborating institutions collected whole blood in K2EDTA tubes following their own protocols. Collaborator samples were shipped for TCRbeta analysis as frozen whole blood, isolated PBMCs, or DNA extracted from either sample type. The data derive from a study of blood T cell repertoires in COVID-19 (dated by TCRdb to between 2020 and 2021). Background for the entire study: Samples covering the acute and convalescent phases of COVID-19 were provided by collaborators in the United States, Italy and Spain. The prospective study material was composed of cDNA or gDNA derived from T cells, B-cell-depleted T cells, or PBMCs. Deeply sampled blood TCRbeta repertoires from subjects exposed to, actively infected with, or recovered from COVID-19 were included in the dataset. The repertoires were made available in a free public database intended to serve as a resource for research on the immune response to SARS-CoV-2. Samples came from the ongoing ImmuneRACE study (first 160 participants) plus 1,254 subjects from 6 global collaborators. Sample metadata almost always included a de-identified subject ID, COVID-19 status, age in years and sex. Where HLA class I and class II types were available, the types were taken from metadata supplied by the sample provider, not from assay-based typing. Points the paper makes about the study in general: The quantity of clinical and demographic metadata differed by source and by participant and was supplied without curation.

The CDR3 goes from the cysteine to the phenylalanine over 15 residues. Of all the DNA, just the CDR3 is kept, 45 bases in frame from base 1. V is reduced by 2 bases and J by 0 bases, leaving a spacing of 9 bases between them. Sequences SGHNT (CDR1) and YYREEE (CDR2) are obtained from the germline V gene (reference sequence). Sequenced sample: peripheral blood. The sequence came from a human donor in a cohort sampled during active COVID-19. The V gene is TRBV5-4 and the J gene is TRBJ2-1; tentative D gene TRBD2, with 6 bases matching. At the DNA level, the sequence is TGTGCCAGCAGCTTCGGGGGACTCTCCTACAATGAGCAGTTCTTC. This yields the protein CASSFGGLSYNEQFF.